This is a list of T cell receptor beta chains from one sample in a study of CD8 T cells in Susac syndrome. TCRdb fed the immunoSEQ multiplex PCR reads into MiXCR, producing one record per CDR3 protein. The sample gives 170,000 or so distinct CDR3 sequences, just under 95% of which show up once; 0.099% is in the top ten. Sequenced: CD4+ T cells from PBMCs. Source of these receptors: a human donor with Susac syndrome. CDR3s include the opening cysteine and the closing phenylalanine or tryptophan. The D gene is left open where the match is weak. A clone size is listed for some rows: how often the clone was seen (once, few, many), or a class if it is expanded.

TRBJ1-2	-	TRBV7-9	TRBD1	TGTGCCAGCAGCCAACAGGGGAAGTATGATGGCTACACCTTC	CASSQQGKYDGYTF
TRBJ2-7	-	TRBV4-2	TRBD1	TGTGCCAGCAGCCAAGAGACAGGGATCGGATACGAGCAGTACTTC	CASSQETGIGYEQYF
TRBJ2-5	-	TRBV2	TRBD2	TGTGCCAGCAGTTCGCAGCCAAGTGACGGGAGGGGGGAGACCCAGTACTTC	CASSSQPSDGRGETQYF
TRBJ2-7	-	TRBV11-2	-	TGTGCCAGCAGCTTATCGGAGGGGACCTACGAGCAGTACTTC	CASSLSEGTYEQYF
TRBJ2-1	-	TRBV12-3/TRBV12-4	TRBD2	TGTGCCAGCAGTTTTAAAGCGGGAGCCCCGCTGAGACAGTTCTTC	CASSFKAGAPLRQFF
TRBJ2-3	-	TRBV6-2/TRBV6-3	-	TGTGCCAGCAGTTACCGGACCGGCCGCGCCATAGATACGCAGTATTTT	CASSYRTGRAIDTQYF
TRBJ1-6	-	TRBV12-3/TRBV12-4	TRBD1	TGTGCCAGCAGTTTAGGGACAGGGGGCTTTAATTCACCCCTCCACTTT	CASSLGTGGFNSPLHF
TRBJ2-1	-	TRBV30	-	TGTGCCTGGAGTGGAATGTACAATGAGCAGTTCTTC	CAWSGMYNEQFF
TRBJ1-6	-	TRBV4-2	TRBD1	TGTGCCAGCAGCCAAGGAACGACAGGGAGTTCACCCCTCCACTTT	CASSQGTTGSSPLHF
TRBJ2-7	-	TRBV14	-	TGTGCCAGCAGCCAAGATGTTCGGGGAGAGCAGTACTTC	CASSQDVRGEQYF
TRBJ1-1	-	TRBV2	-	TGTGCCAGCAGCTCAGGGAGCACTGAAGCTTTCTTT	CASSSGSTEAFF
TRBJ1-3	once	TRBV20-1	-	TGCAGTGCGGACCTGCGGACCTCTTCTGGAAACACCATATATTTT	CSADLRTSSGNTIYF
TRBJ1-3	once	TRBV20-1	-	TGCAGTGCTAGAGATCACGGGACATTCAACTCTGGAAACACCATATATTTT	CSARDHGTFNSGNTIYF
TRBJ1-1	-	TRBV20-1	-	TGCAGTGCGCCTCGGACGGCTGGGGGGAACACTGAAGCTTTCTTT	CSAPRTAGGNTEAFF
TRBJ2-3	-	TRBV5-1	TRBD2	TGCGCCAGCAGCTTCGGACTAGTGGCAGATACGCAGTATTTT	CASSFGLVADTQYF
TRBJ2-1	-	TRBV2	-	TGTGCCAGCACCGAACGTGAGCAGTTCTTC	CASTEREQFF
TRBJ2-1	few	TRBV5-4	TRBD2	TGTGCCAGCAGCGTGGGACTAGATTCCTACAATGAGCAGTTCTTC	CASSVGLDSYNEQFF
TRBJ2-1	-	TRBV12-3/TRBV12-4	TRBD2	TGTGCCAGCAGTTTAGCACTAGCGCCGAGGGGTGAGCAGTTCTTC	CASSLALAPRGEQFF
TRBJ2-7	-	TRBV5-1	TRBD2	TGCGCCAGCAGCTTGGTTACTAGCGGGGGCCCGAGCTCCTACGAGCAGTACTTC	CASSLVTSGGPSSYEQYF
TRBJ2-2	-	TRBV5-1	-	TGCGCCAGCAGCTCAGGGAACACCGGGGAGCTGTTTTTT	CASSSGNTGELFF
TRBJ2-1	-	TRBV20-1	-	TGCAGTGCTAGACTAGCGCCGAACAATGAGCAGTTCTTC	CSARLAPNNEQFF
TRBJ1-3	-	TRBV20-1	-	TGCAGTGCTAGACATAGTTGGTCTGGAAACACCATATATTTT	CSARHSWSGNTIYF
TRBJ2-2	-	TRBV4-3	TRBD1	TGCGCCAGCAGCCAAGGGGACAGGAACACCGGGGAGCTGTTTTTT	CASSQGDRNTGELFF